This T cell receptor (beta chain) was recorded in a study of blood T cell repertoires in COVID-19. Profiled with immunoSEQ multiplex PCR; TCRdb holds only in-frame clones, not every one. The sample lists over 85,000 clones; around 86% were seen once. V was cut by 1 base and J by 0 bases, with 10 bases left in between. Germline CDR1 is WSHSY and CDR2 is SAAADI. The CDR3 totals 17 residues. The chain joins TRBV10-2 to TRBJ1-6, with D possibly TRBD1 on 5 matching bases. This TCR derives from a man in his fifties or sixties with active or convalescent COVID-19. Sequenced material: peripheral blood. Written as DNA, the CDR3 is TGCGCCAGCAGTGAGTTGGCCGGGGGCTCCTATAATTCACCCCTCCACTTT. Its protein product is CASSELAGGSYNSPLHF.